The clone carrying this T cell receptor beta chain was found many times. The data belong to a study of neurological immune-mediated disorders. TCRdb fed the 5' RACE reads into MiXCR, producing one record per CDR3 protein. The table lists some 14,000 distinct CDR3 sequences, about 10% of them singletons. Healthy control samples came from blood bank volunteers in Maryland, USA. The study built unsorted libraries from 2 million PBMCs kept at -80 C. CDR1 and CDR2 (germline): MGHRA, YSYEKL. Trimming removed 3 bases from V and 12 bases from J; junction bases left unmatched: 7. The CDR3 is 15 residues long. Sequencing was carried out using PBMCs. The chain uses TRBV4-1 and TRBJ2-1; TRBD2 matches at 14 bases. The clonotype comes from a woman aged 35 to 49 in good health. The CDR3 nucleotides are TGCGCCAGCAGCCAGCCGGGACTAGCGGGAGCGGGGCAGTTCTTC. It codes for CASSQPGLAGAGQFF.